This is a list of T cell receptor beta chains from one sample in a study of blood T cell repertoires in COVID-19. This table comes from immunoSEQ multiplex PCR, and its TCRdb copy is limited to in-frame clones, with some not included. Here the sample spans about 350,000 clones, around 90% being singletons. Sequenced sample: peripheral blood. Every receptor here comes from an older woman with COVID-19, enrolled during active disease. Each CDR3 is given with its conserved first and last residue. The D gene is left open where the match is weak. Not all rows give a size; the values are once, few, many and, for expanded clones, a class.

D gene: -
clone size: -
V gene: TRBV29-1
J gene: TRBJ1-4
CDR3 DNA: TGCAGCGCCGTACCGGCGGCACATGGCGAAAAACTGTTTTTT
CDR3 protein: CSAVPAAHGEKLFF

D gene: -
clone size: -
V gene: TRBV5-1
J gene: TRBJ1-1
CDR3 DNA: TGCGCCAGCAGCTCGACCGACTCCTTGGCTTTCTTT
CDR3 protein: CASSSTDSLAFF

D gene: -
clone size: -
V gene: TRBV28
J gene: TRBJ1-5
CDR3 DNA: TGTGCCAGCAGTCTACAAGCGAGCAATCAGCCCCAGCATTTT
CDR3 protein: CASSLQASNQPQHF

D gene: -
clone size: -
V gene: TRBV5-1
J gene: TRBJ2-5
CDR3 DNA: TGCGCCAGCAGCCCCCGCGGGGGCCCCCAAGAGACCCAGTACTTC
CDR3 protein: CASSPRGGPQETQYF

D gene: -
clone size: -
V gene: TRBV5-1
J gene: TRBJ1-1
CDR3 DNA: TGCGCCAGCAGCTGGAGGGGAGGGACTGAAGCTTTCTTT
CDR3 protein: CASSWRGGTEAFF

D gene: -
clone size: -
V gene: TRBV18
J gene: TRBJ1-1
CDR3 DNA: TGTGCCAGCTCACCACTCCAAGGGGGTGAAGCTGAAGCTTTCTTT
CDR3 protein: CASSPLQGGEAEAFF

D gene: -
clone size: -
V gene: TRBV6-5
J gene: TRBJ1-2
CDR3 DNA: TGTGCCAGCAGATTACAGGAGAACTATGGCTACACCTTC
CDR3 protein: CASRLQENYGYTF

D gene: -
clone size: -
V gene: TRBV7-2
J gene: TRBJ1-3
CDR3 DNA: TGTGCCAGCAGCTTAGCGCGCGGGCAGTCCTCTGGAAACACCATATATTTT
CDR3 protein: CASSLARGQSSGNTIYF

D gene: -
clone size: -
V gene: TRBV30
J gene: TRBJ1-1
CDR3 DNA: TGTGCCTGGAGTGTATTAGCGAACACTGAAGCTTTCTTT
CDR3 protein: CAWSVLANTEAFF

D gene: TRBD1
clone size: -
V gene: TRBV9
J gene: TRBJ2-5
CDR3 DNA: TGTGCCAGCAGCGAACTACAGGGGGGTAGGGAGACCCAGTACTTC
CDR3 protein: CASSELQGGRETQYF

D gene: TRBD1
clone size: -
V gene: TRBV6-5
J gene: TRBJ1-2
CDR3 DNA: TGTGCCAGCAGTCGAAAAGGGACAGTAACTTACTACACCTTC
CDR3 protein: CASSRKGTVTYYTF

D gene: -
clone size: -
V gene: TRBV3-1/TRBV3-2
J gene: TRBJ2-5
CDR3 DNA: TGTGCCAGCAGCCAAGATGGCTCCCAAGAGACCCAGTACTTC
CDR3 protein: CASSQDGSQETQYF

D gene: -
clone size: -
V gene: TRBV19
J gene: TRBJ1-1
CDR3 DNA: TGTGCCAGTAGTAACCAGGGGAACACTGAAGCTTTCTTT
CDR3 protein: CASSNQGNTEAFF

D gene: -
clone size: -
V gene: TRBV2
J gene: TRBJ1-5
CDR3 DNA: TGTGCCAGCAGGGTGGCCCCCAATCAGCCCCAGCATTTT
CDR3 protein: CASRVAPNQPQHF

D gene: -
clone size: -
V gene: TRBV2
J gene: TRBJ1-4
CDR3 DNA: TGTGCCAGTACCCAGGGGAATGTCGAAAAACTGTTTTTT
CDR3 protein: CASTQGNVEKLFF

D gene: -
clone size: once
V gene: TRBV9
J gene: TRBJ1-1
CDR3 DNA: TGTGCCAGCAGCGCCCACCAGGGGCTTAGCACTGAAGCTTTCTTT
CDR3 protein: CASSAHQGLSTEAFF

D gene: -
clone size: once
V gene: TRBV18
J gene: TRBJ1-1
CDR3 DNA: TGTGCCAGCTCACCCCTAGAAGTGAACACTGAAGCTTTCTTT
CDR3 protein: CASSPLEVNTEAFF

D gene: TRBD2
clone size: -
V gene: TRBV18
J gene: TRBJ2-2
CDR3 DNA: TGTGCCAGCTCACCGACCCCTCCGGGGGGGCTATATCGTGAGGAGCTGTTTTTT
CDR3 protein: CASSPTPPGGLYREELFF

D gene: -
clone size: once
V gene: TRBV5-6
J gene: TRBJ1-2
CDR3 DNA: TGTGCCAGCAGCCCAGGCAGGAGGGCCCATGGCTACACCTTC
CDR3 protein: CASSPGRRAHGYTF

D gene: -
clone size: -
V gene: TRBV19
J gene: TRBJ1-2
CDR3 DNA: TGTGCCAGTAGTATTGCCCAGGGTAGGACCTATGGCTACACCTTC
CDR3 protein: CASSIAQGRTYGYTF

D gene: -
clone size: -
V gene: TRBV3-1/TRBV3-2
J gene: TRBJ1-1
CDR3 DNA: TGTGCCAGCAGCCCCCCCCTCACAGTGAACACTGAAGCTTTCTTT
CDR3 protein: CASSPPLTVNTEAFF

D gene: -
clone size: -
V gene: TRBV6-5
J gene: TRBJ2-1
CDR3 DNA: TGTGCCAGCAGACCGGATCCGGGTGAGCAGTTCTTC
CDR3 protein: CASRPDPGEQFF

D gene: -
clone size: -
V gene: TRBV18
J gene: TRBJ1-5
CDR3 DNA: TGTGCCAGCTCACCCCCGGGACACTCAGCGGGGAATCAGCCCCAGCATTTT
CDR3 protein: CASSPPGHSAGNQPQHF

D gene: -
clone size: -
V gene: TRBV19
J gene: TRBJ2-1
CDR3 DNA: TGTGCCAGTAGTATAGGGGCAGGGGTAGGCTACAATGAGCAGTTCTTC
CDR3 protein: CASSIGAGVGYNEQFF

D gene: -
clone size: -
V gene: TRBV5-1
J gene: TRBJ2-1
CDR3 DNA: TGCGCCAGCAGCACGGTTGTTCTACCCACCTACAATGAGCAGTTCTTC
CDR3 protein: CASSTVVLPTYNEQFF

D gene: -
clone size: -
V gene: TRBV19
J gene: TRBJ1-1
CDR3 DNA: TGTGCCAGCCGGGACACGGTTAACACTGAAGCTTTCTTT
CDR3 protein: CASRDTVNTEAFF

D gene: -
clone size: -
V gene: TRBV6-5
J gene: TRBJ1-1
CDR3 DNA: TGTGCCAGCAGCTATTTCGACACACTGAACACTGAAGCTTTCTTT
CDR3 protein: CASSYFDTLNTEAFF

D gene: TRBD1
clone size: -
V gene: TRBV5-1
J gene: TRBJ1-2
CDR3 DNA: TGCGCCAGCAGTAAGGGACAGCCTAACTATGGCTACACCTTC
CDR3 protein: CASSKGQPNYGYTF

D gene: -
clone size: -
V gene: TRBV27
J gene: TRBJ2-2
CDR3 DNA: TGTGCCAGCAGCCTGGACAGGGAGGGCGGGGAGCTGTTTTTT
CDR3 protein: CASSLDREGGELFF

D gene: -
clone size: -
V gene: TRBV7-8
J gene: TRBJ1-1
CDR3 DNA: TGTGCCAGCAGCTTCTCAGAGAACACTGAAGCTTTCTTT
CDR3 protein: CASSFSENTEAFF

D gene: -
clone size: -
V gene: TRBV6-5
J gene: TRBJ1-1
CDR3 DNA: TGTGCCAGCAGTTACTCGAGAGGGAACACTGAAGCTTTCTTT
CDR3 protein: CASSYSRGNTEAFF

D gene: -
clone size: -
V gene: TRBV6-4
J gene: TRBJ1-6
CDR3 DNA: TGTGCCAGCGGCCCCGACTTTGGAGGTTCACCCCTCCACTTT
CDR3 protein: CASGPDFGGSPLHF

D gene: -
clone size: -
V gene: TRBV4-2
J gene: TRBJ1-1
CDR3 DNA: TGTGCCAGCAGCCGAATCGGGGGCACTGAAGCTTTCTTT
CDR3 protein: CASSRIGGTEAFF

D gene: TRBD1
clone size: -
V gene: TRBV6-5
J gene: TRBJ2-3
CDR3 DNA: TGTGCCAGCAGTAAGGGGACAGTTAGCACAGATACGCAGTATTTT
CDR3 protein: CASSKGTVSTDTQYF

D gene: -
clone size: few
V gene: TRBV5-6
J gene: TRBJ2-2
CDR3 DNA: TGTGCCAGCAGCTTGGGGGGCGCTTTTTGGACCGGGGAGCTGTTTTTT
CDR3 protein: CASSLGGAFWTGELFF

D gene: -
clone size: -
V gene: TRBV10-3
J gene: TRBJ1-6
CDR3 DNA: TGTGCCATCAGGTCTAGCTCCTATAATTCACCCCTCCACTTT
CDR3 protein: CAIRSSSYNSPLHF

D gene: -
clone size: once
V gene: TRBV5-1
J gene: TRBJ1-3
CDR3 DNA: TGCGCCAGCAGCTTTTGGCCGGACACCTCTGGAAACACCATATATTTT
CDR3 protein: CASSFWPDTSGNTIYF

D gene: -
clone size: -
V gene: TRBV7-8
J gene: TRBJ1-1
CDR3 DNA: TGTGCCAGCAGCTCCGTAGACAGTGTGAACACTGAAGCTTTCTTT
CDR3 protein: CASSSVDSVNTEAFF

D gene: TRBD1
clone size: -
V gene: TRBV4-1
J gene: TRBJ1-5
CDR3 DNA: TGCGCCAGCAGCCTGACAGGGGGAAATCAGCCCCAGCATTTT
CDR3 protein: CASSLTGGNQPQHF

D gene: -
clone size: -
V gene: TRBV3-1/TRBV3-2
J gene: TRBJ2-1
CDR3 DNA: TGTGCCAGCAACTCCGGACAGCTCTCCCATGAGCAGTTCTTC
CDR3 protein: CASNSGQLSHEQFF

D gene: -
clone size: -
V gene: TRBV19
J gene: TRBJ2-5
CDR3 DNA: TGTGCCAGTAGCCTACAGGGTCGGGAGACCCAGTACTTC
CDR3 protein: CASSLQGRETQYF

D gene: -
clone size: few
V gene: TRBV7-8
J gene: TRBJ2-3
CDR3 DNA: TGTGCCAGCAGCTTAGATGGTACTAGCCCGTTGTCAGATACGCAGTATTTT
CDR3 protein: CASSLDGTSPLSDTQYF

D gene: -
clone size: few
V gene: TRBV2
J gene: TRBJ1-4
CDR3 DNA: TGTGCCAGCAGTAGACAGGTCGGGGCTAATGAAAAACTGTTTTTT
CDR3 protein: CASSRQVGANEKLFF

D gene: -
clone size: -
V gene: TRBV6-6
J gene: TRBJ1-2
CDR3 DNA: TGTGCCAGCAGTTACCCGTACTATGGCTACACCTTC
CDR3 protein: CASSYPYYGYTF

D gene: TRBD1
clone size: -
V gene: TRBV2
J gene: TRBJ2-7
CDR3 DNA: TGTGCCAGCAGGGCCGGGACAGCGCAGTACTTC
CDR3 protein: CASRAGTAQYF

D gene: -
clone size: -
V gene: TRBV10-1
J gene: TRBJ1-6
CDR3 DNA: TGCGCCAGCAAGGAGGTGTATGCCGGTAGTTCACCCCTCCACTTT
CDR3 protein: CASKEVYAGSSPLHF

D gene: TRBD1
clone size: -
V gene: TRBV5-1
J gene: TRBJ2-7
CDR3 DNA: TGCGCCAGCAGTCATGGGGGACAGGGGTCCTACGAGCAGTACTTC
CDR3 protein: CASSHGGQGSYEQYF

D gene: -
clone size: -
V gene: TRBV19
J gene: TRBJ1-1
CDR3 DNA: TGTGCCAGTAGTCCGGGACATCGCCCCCCACCTGAAGCTTTCTTT
CDR3 protein: CASSPGHRPPPEAFF

D gene: -
clone size: -
V gene: TRBV3-1/TRBV3-2
J gene: TRBJ2-5
CDR3 DNA: TGTGCCAGCAGCTCCCGGTCATGGGGGGTATCGTCGGAGACCCAGTACTTC
CDR3 protein: CASSSRSWGVSSETQYF

D gene: TRBD1
clone size: -
V gene: TRBV7-2
J gene: TRBJ1-4
CDR3 DNA: TGTGCCAGCAGCTTTGACAGGGCGAGTGAAAAACTGTTTTTT
CDR3 protein: CASSFDRASEKLFF

D gene: TRBD2
clone size: -
V gene: TRBV29-1
J gene: TRBJ2-2
CDR3 DNA: TGCAGCGTACGAGCGGGGGGGCCAACCGGGGAGCTGTTTTTT
CDR3 protein: CSVRAGGPTGELFF

D gene: TRBD1
clone size: once
V gene: TRBV5-1
J gene: TRBJ1-1
CDR3 DNA: TGCGCCAGCAGGGGACAGGGGGCTGTCACTGAAGCTTTCTTT
CDR3 protein: CASRGQGAVTEAFF

D gene: -
clone size: -
V gene: TRBV4-1
J gene: TRBJ1-3
CDR3 DNA: TGCGCCAGCAGCCAAGATAAGAGCGGGATAGGTGGAAACACCATATATTTT
CDR3 protein: CASSQDKSGIGGNTIYF

D gene: TRBD1
clone size: once
V gene: TRBV30
J gene: TRBJ1-5
CDR3 DNA: TGTGCCTGGAGTACTGACAGGGGCAATCAGCCCCAGCATTTT
CDR3 protein: CAWSTDRGNQPQHF

D gene: -
clone size: -
V gene: TRBV5-1
J gene: TRBJ1-6
CDR3 DNA: TGCGCCAGCAGCTTGAGGAGACAGATCCCACAAGGGAATTCACCCCTCCACTTT
CDR3 protein: CASSLRRQIPQGNSPLHF